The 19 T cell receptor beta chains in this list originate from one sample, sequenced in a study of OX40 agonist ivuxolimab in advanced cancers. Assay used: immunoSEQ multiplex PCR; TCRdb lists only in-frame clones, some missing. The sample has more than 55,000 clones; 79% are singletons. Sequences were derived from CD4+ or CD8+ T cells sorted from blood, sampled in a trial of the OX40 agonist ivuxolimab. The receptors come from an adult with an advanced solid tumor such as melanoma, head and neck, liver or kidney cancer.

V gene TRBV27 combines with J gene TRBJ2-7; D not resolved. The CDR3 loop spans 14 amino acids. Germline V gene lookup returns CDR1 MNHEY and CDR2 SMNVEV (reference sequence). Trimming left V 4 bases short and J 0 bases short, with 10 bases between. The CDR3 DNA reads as TGTGCCAGCAGTTCCCATATCGCCTCCTACGAGCAGTACTTC. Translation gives CASSSHIASYEQYF.

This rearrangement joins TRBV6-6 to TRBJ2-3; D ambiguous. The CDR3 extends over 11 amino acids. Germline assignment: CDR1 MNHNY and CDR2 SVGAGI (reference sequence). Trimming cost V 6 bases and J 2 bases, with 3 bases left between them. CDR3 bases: TGTGCCAGCAGCGACACAGATACGCAGTATTTT. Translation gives CASSDTDTQYF.

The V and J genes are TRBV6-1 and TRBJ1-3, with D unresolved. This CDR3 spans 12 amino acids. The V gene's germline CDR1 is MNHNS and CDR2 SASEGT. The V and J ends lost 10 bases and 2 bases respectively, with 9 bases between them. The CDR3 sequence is CATLRAGNTIYF. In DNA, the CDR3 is TGTGCCACCCTGCGTGCTGGAAACACCATATATTTT.

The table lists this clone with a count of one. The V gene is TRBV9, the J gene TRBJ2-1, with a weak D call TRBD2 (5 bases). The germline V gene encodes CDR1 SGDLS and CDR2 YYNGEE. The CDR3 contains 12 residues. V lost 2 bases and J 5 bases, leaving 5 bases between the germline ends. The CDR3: CASSVRDNEQFF. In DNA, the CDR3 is TGTGCCAGCAGCGTGAGGGACAATGAGCAGTTCTTC.

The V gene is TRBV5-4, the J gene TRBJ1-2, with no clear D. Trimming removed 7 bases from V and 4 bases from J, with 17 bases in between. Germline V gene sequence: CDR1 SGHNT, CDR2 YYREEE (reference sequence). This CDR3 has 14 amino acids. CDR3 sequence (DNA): TGTGCCAGCGGCGAAGGTGGGATCCTCTATGGCTACACCTTC. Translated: CASGEGGILYGYTF.

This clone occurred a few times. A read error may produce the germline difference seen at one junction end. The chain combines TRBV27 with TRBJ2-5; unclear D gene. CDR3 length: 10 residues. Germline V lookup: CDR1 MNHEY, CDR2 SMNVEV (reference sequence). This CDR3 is CIVGAETQYF. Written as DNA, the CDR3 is TGCATAGTGGGTGCTGAGACCCAGTACTTC.

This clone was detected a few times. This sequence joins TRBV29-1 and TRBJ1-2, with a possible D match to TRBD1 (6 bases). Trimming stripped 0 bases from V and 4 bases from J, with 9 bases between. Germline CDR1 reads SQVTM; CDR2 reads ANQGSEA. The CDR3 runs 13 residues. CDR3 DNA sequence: TGCAGCGTTGAAGATTCGACAGGCTATGGCTACACCTTC. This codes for CSVEDSTGYGYTF.

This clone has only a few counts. CDR3 sequence (DNA): TGTGCCAGCAGCGTAGCCTCGGACAGCCGCAGCTCCTACAATGAGCAGTTCTTC. Residues: CASSVASDSRSSYNEQFF. The rearrangement joins TRBV9 to TRBJ2-1, with D possibly being TRBD1 (6 bases). The CDR3 loop spans 18 amino acids. Trimming left V 0 bases short and J 0 bases short, with 16 bases between. CDR1 and CDR2 (germline): SGDLS, YYNGEE. Complete variable domain (other parts from reference TRBV9 and TRBJ2-1): DSGVTQTPKHLITATGQRVTLRCSPRSGDLSVYWYQQSLDQGLQFLIQYYNGEERAKGNILERFSAQQFPDLHSELNLSSLELGDSALYFCASSVASDSRSSYNEQFFGPGTRLTVL.

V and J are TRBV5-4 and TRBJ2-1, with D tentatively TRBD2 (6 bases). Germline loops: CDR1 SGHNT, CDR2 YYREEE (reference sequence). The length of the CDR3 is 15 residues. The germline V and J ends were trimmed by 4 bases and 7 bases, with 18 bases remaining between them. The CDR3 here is CASSADPGERNEQFF. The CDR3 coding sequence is TGTGCCAGCAGCGCAGACCCGGGGGAAAGGAATGAGCAGTTCTTC.

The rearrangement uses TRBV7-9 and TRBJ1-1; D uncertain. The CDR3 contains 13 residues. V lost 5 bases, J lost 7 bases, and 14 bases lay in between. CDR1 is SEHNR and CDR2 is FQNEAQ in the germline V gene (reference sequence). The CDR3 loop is CASSHQVSLEAFF. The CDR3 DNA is TGTGCCAGCAGCCACCAAGTTAGCCTTGAAGCTTTCTTT.

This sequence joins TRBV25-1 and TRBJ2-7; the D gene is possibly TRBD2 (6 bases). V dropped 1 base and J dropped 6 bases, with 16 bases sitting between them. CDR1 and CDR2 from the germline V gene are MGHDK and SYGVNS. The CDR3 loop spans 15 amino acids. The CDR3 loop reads CASSELEGFASEQYF. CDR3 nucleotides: TGTGCCAGCAGTGAATTGGAGGGGTTTGCCTCCGAGCAGTACTTC.

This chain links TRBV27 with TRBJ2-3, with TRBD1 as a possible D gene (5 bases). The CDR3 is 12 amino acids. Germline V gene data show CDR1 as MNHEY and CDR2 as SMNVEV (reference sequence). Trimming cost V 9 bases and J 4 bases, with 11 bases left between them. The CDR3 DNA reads TGTGCCAGTAAAGGGGCCCCAGATACGCAGTATTTT. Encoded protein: CASKGAPDTQYF.

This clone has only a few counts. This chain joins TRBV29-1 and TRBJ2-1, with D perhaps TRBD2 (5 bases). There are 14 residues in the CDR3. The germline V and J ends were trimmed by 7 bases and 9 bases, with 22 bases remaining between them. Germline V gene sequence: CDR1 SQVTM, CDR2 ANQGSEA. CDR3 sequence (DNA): TGCAGCGCCGCTCAGGCTTCCGGGGAGCGTGAGCAGTTCTTC. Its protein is CSAAQASGEREQFF.

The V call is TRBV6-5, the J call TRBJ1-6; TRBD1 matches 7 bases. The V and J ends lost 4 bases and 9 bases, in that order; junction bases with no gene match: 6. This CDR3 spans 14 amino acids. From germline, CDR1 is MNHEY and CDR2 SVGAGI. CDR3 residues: CASSSTGSSSPLHF. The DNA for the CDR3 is TGTGCCAGCAGTTCGACAGGGTCGAGTTCACCCCTCCACTTT.

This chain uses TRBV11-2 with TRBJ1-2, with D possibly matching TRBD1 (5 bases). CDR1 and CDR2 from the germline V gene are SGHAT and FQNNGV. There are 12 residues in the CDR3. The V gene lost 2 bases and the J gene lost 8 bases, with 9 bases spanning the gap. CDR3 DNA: TGTGCCAGCAGCTTAAACGGGGCCGGCTACACCTTC. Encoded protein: CASSLNGAGYTF.

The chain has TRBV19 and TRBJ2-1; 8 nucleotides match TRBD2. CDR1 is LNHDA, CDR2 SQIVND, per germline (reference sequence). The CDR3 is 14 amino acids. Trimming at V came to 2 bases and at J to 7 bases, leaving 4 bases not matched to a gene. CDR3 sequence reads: CASSILRGGNEQFF. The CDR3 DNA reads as TGTGCCAGTAGTATACTTCGCGGGGGGAATGAGCAGTTCTTC.

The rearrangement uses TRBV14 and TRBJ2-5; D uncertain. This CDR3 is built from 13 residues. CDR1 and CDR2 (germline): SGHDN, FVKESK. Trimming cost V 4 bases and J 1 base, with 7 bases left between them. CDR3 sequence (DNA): TGTGCCAGCAGCCCGCGTATCCAAGAGACCCAGTACTTC. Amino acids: CASSPRIQETQYF.

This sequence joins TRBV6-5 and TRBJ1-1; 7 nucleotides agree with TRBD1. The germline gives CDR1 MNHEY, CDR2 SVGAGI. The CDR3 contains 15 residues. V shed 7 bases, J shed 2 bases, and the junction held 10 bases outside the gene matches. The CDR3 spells CASNINRGINTEAFF. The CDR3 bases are TGTGCCAGCAATATTAACAGGGGTATTAACACTGAAGCTTTCTTT.

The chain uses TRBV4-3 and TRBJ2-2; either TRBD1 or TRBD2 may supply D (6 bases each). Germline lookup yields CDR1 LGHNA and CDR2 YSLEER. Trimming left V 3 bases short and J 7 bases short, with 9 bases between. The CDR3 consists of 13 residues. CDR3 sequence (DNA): TGCGCCAGCAGCCATCGGGGGCTCGGGGAGCTGTTTTTT. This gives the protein CASSHRGLGELFF.